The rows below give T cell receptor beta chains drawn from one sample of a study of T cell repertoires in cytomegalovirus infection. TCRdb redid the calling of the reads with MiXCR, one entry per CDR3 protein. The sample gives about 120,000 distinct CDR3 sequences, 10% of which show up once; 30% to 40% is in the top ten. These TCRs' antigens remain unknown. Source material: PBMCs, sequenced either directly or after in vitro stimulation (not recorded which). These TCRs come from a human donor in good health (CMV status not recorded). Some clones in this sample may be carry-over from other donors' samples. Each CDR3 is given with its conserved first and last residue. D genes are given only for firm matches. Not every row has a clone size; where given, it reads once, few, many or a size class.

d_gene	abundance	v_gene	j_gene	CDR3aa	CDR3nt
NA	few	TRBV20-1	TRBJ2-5	CSAIRGTQYF	TGCAGTGCTATTAGGGGGACCCAGTACTTC
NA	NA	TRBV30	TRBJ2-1	CAWSMGFSDEQFF	TGTGCCTGGAGTATGGGGTTCTCCGATGAGCAGTTCTTC
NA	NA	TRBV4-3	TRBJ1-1	CASSQDPRDVTEAFF	TGCGCCAGCAGCCAAGATCCCCGGGACGTCACTGAAGCTTTCTTT
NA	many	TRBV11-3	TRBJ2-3	CASSLAGDTQYF	TGTGCCAGCAGCTTAGCTGGAGATACGCAGTATTTT
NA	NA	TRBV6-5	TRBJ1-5	CASSYMGNQPQHF	TGTGCCAGCAGTTACATGGGCAATCAGCCCCAGCATTTT
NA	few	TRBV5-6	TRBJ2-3	CASSLEQGDTQYF	TGTGCCAGCAGCTTGGAACAGGGAGATACGCAGTATTTT
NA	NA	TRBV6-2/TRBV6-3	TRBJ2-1	CASGLRAPPGEQFF	TGTGCCAGCGGACTCCGGGCCCCGCCTGGGGAGCAGTTCTTC
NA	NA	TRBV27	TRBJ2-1	CASSLSENEQFF	TGTGCCAGCAGTTTATCGGAGAATGAGCAGTTCTTC
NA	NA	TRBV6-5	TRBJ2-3	CASSYRLARDAQYF	TGTGCCAGCAGTTACAGGCTAGCGCGAGATGCGCAGTATTTT
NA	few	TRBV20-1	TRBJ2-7	CSARSVAEGSVDEQYF	TGCAGTGCTAGGTCGGTAGCGGAGGGGAGTGTCGACGAGCAGTACTTC
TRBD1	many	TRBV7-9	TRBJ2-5	CASSQFRGTGTQETQYF	TGTGCCAGCAGCCAATTCCGTGGGACAGGTACTCAAGAGACCCAGTACTTC
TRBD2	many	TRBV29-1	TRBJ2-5	CSVETSGRAAETQYF	TGCAGCGTTGAGACTAGCGGGAGGGCCGCGGAGACCCAGTACTTC
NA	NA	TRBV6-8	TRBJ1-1	CASSDPNTEAFF	TGTGCCAGCAGTGACCCGAACACTGAAGCTTTCTTT
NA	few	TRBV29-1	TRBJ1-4	CSARDITNEKLFF	TGCAGCGCCCGGGACATAACTAATGAAAAACTGTTTTTT
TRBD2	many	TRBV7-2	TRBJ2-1	CASSLEGTSGTREQFF	TGTGCCAGCAGCTTAGAGGGGACTAGCGGGACCAGAGAGCAGTTCTTC
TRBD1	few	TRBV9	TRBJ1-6	CASSGITGDGSPLHF	TGTGCCAGCAGCGGGATAACAGGGGACGGTTCACCCCTCCACTTT
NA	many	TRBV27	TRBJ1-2	CASSLSAGVIYGYTF	TGTGCCAGCAGTTTATCAGCAGGGGTCATCTATGGCTACACCTTC
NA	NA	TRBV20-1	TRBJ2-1	CSARVVYNEQFF	TGCAGTGCTAGAGTAGTTTACAATGAGCAGTTCTTC
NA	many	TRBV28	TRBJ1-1	CASSLALGDFTEAFF	TGTGCCAGCAGTCTGGCGCTCGGGGATTTCACTGAAGCTTTCTTT
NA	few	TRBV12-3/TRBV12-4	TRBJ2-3	CASSQSTDTQYF	TGTGCCAGCAGTCAATCCACAGATACGCAGTATTTT
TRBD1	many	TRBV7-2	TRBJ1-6	CASSTGQGTTLHF	TGTGCCAGCAGCACGGGACAGGGAACGACCCTCCACTTT
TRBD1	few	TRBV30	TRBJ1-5	CACNRDSDQPQHF	TGTGCCTGCAACCGGGACAGTGATCAGCCCCAGCATTTT
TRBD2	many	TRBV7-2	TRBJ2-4	CASSAGVTKNIQYF	TGTGCCAGCTCAGCGGGAGTTACCAAAAACATTCAGTACTTC
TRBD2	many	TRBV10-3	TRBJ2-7	CAISHPWEREYSYEQYF	TGTGCCATCAGCCACCCCTGGGAGCGGGAGTATTCCTACGAGCAGTACTTC
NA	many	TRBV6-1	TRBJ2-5	CASSEMHTETQYF	TGTGCCAGCAGTGAGATGCATACAGAGACCCAGTACTTC
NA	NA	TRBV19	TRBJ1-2	CASSIQGTHGYTF	TGTGCCAGTAGTATTCAAGGGACCCATGGCTACACCTTC
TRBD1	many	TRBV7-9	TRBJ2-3	CASSPGTGGTDTQYF	TGTGCCAGCAGCCCTGGGACAGGGGGCACAGATACGCAGTATTTT
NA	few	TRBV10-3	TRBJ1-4	CAIREGPNEKLFF	TGTGCCATCAGAGAAGGGCCTAATGAAAAACTGTTTTTT
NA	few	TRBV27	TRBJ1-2	CASRKDPGRWGYTF	TGTGCCAGCCGAAAAGACCCCGGCCGGTGGGGCTACACCTTC
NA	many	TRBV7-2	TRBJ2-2	CASSLLRGTGELFF	TGTGCCAGCAGCTTACTTAGGGGCACCGGGGAGCTGTTTTTT
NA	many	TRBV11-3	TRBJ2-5	CASRHRQYQETQYF	TGTGCCAGCAGACACAGACAGTACCAAGAGACCCAGTACTTC
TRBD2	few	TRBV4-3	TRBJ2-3	CASSPRVLAEGTDTQYF	TGCGCCAGCAGCCCGAGGGTACTAGCGGAGGGCACAGATACGCAGTATTTT
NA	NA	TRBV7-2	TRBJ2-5	CASSLIRGGGETQYF	TGTGCCAGCAGCTTGATCAGGGGAGGAGGAGAGACCCAGTACTTC
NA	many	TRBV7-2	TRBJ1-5	CASSLTPPDQPQHF	TGTGCCAGCAGCTTAACCCCTCCGGATCAGCCCCAGCATTTT
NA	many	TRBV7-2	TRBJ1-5	CASSLVSAKDQPQHF	TGTGCCAGCAGCTTAGTCTCGGCGAAAGATCAGCCCCAGCATTTT
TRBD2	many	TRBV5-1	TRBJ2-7	CASSLATSGSLYEQYF	TGCGCCAGCAGCTTGGCCACGAGCGGGAGTCTGTACGAGCAGTACTTC
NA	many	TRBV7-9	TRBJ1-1	CASSLVQNTEAFF	TGTGCCAGCAGCTTAGTTCAGAACACTGAAGCTTTCTTT
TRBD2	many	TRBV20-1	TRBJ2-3	CSAPGLAGGRDHTQYF	TGCAGTGCACCGGGACTAGCGGGAGGCCGGGATCATACGCAGTATTTT
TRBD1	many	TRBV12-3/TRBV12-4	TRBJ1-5	CASSFTQGQGVFSNQPQHF	TGTGCCAGCAGTTTTACCCAGGGACAGGGGGTCTTTAGCAATCAGCCCCAGCATTTT
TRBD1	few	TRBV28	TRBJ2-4	CASRGTGLAKNIQYF	TGTGCCAGCAGAGGGACAGGATTAGCCAAAAACATTCAGTACTTC
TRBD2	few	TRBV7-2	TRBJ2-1	CASRHGTSGSEQFF	TGTGCCAGCAGACACGGGACTAGCGGGTCTGAGCAGTTCTTC
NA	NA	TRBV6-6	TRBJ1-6	CASSSNSPLHF	TGTGCCAGCAGTTCTAATTCACCCCTCCACTTT
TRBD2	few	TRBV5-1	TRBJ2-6	CASSLGLAGVLGANVLTF	TGCGCCAGCAGCTTAGGACTAGCGGGAGTTCTGGGGGCCAACGTCCTGACTTTC
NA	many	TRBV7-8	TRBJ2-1	CASSQRRGYNEQFF	TGTGCCAGCTCCCAGCGGAGGGGGTACAATGAGCAGTTCTTC
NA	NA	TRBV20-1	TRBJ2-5	CSAGGRRAETQYF	TGCAGTGCTGGTGGGAGGAGGGCGGAGACCCAGTACTTC
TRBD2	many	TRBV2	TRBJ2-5	CASRRLAGQETQYF	TGTGCCAGCAGGCGACTAGCGGGACAAGAGACCCAGTACTTC
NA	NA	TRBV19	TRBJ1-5	CASSIDRSTETFNQPQHF	TGTGCCAGTAGTATAGATCGGTCGACCGAAACCTTCAATCAGCCCCAGCATTTT
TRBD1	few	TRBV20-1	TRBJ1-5	CSARGTEYSNQPQHF	TGCAGTGCTAGGGGGACAGAATATAGCAATCAGCCCCAGCATTTT
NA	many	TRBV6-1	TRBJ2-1	CASSEGTFAYNEQFF	TGTGCCAGCAGCGAGGGGACTTTCGCCTACAATGAGCAGTTCTTC